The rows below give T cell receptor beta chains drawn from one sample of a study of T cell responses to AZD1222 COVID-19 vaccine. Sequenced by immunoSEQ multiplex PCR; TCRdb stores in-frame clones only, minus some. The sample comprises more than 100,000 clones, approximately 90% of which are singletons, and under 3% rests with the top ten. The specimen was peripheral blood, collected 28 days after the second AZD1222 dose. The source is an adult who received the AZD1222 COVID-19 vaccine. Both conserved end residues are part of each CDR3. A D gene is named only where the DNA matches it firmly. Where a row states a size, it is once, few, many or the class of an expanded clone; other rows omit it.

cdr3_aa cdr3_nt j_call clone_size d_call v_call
CASSLVGYGYTF TGTGCCAGCAGTTTAGTTGGATATGGCTACACCTTC TRBJ1-2 NA NA TRBV12-3/TRBV12-4
CASSLNRAAKNIQYF TGTGCCAGCAGCTTAAATCGGGCAGCCAAAAACATTCAGTACTTC TRBJ2-4 NA NA TRBV7-3
CASSSGTGSGIYGYTF TGTGCCAGCAGCTCCGGGACAGGGAGCGGTATTTATGGCTACACCTTC TRBJ1-2 few TRBD1 TRBV5-5
CASSMARGQGMREQYF TGTGCCAGTAGTATGGCGCGGGGACAGGGGATGCGGGAGCAGTACTTC TRBJ2-7 NA TRBD1 TRBV19
CASSPEPQQGRWETQYF TGCGCCAGCAGCCCTGAACCGCAACAGGGCAGGTGGGAGACCCAGTACTTC TRBJ2-5 NA NA TRBV5-1
CSVDSSGADTQYF TGCAGCGTTGATAGCTCTGGGGCAGATACGCAGTATTTT TRBJ2-3 NA NA TRBV29-1
CAWAAVQASDSPLHF TGTGCCTGGGCCGCGGTACAAGCATCGGATTCACCCCTCCACTTT TRBJ1-6 NA NA TRBV30
CASSQDRRSSYNSPLHF TGTGCCAGCAGCCAAGATCGCAGGAGCTCCTATAATTCACCCCTCCACTTT TRBJ1-6 once NA TRBV3-1/TRBV3-2
CASSQRTSGGKTQYF TGTGCCAGCAGCCAGAGGACTAGCGGGGGAAAGACCCAGTACTTC TRBJ2-5 NA TRBD2 TRBV5-4
CASSIASGEPQHF TGTGCCAGTAGTATCGCCTCGGGGGAGCCCCAGCATTTT TRBJ1-5 few NA TRBV19
CASTQDRFTDTQYF TGTGCCAGCACCCAGGACAGGTTCACAGATACGCAGTATTTT TRBJ2-3 NA TRBD1 TRBV11-3
CASSYSGLASDNEQFF TGTGCCAGCAGTTACTCGGGACTAGCGAGCGACAATGAGCAGTTCTTC TRBJ2-1 NA TRBD2 TRBV6-5
CASSSWNEQFF TGTGCCAGCAGTTCCTGGAATGAGCAGTTCTTC TRBJ2-1 once NA TRBV6-2/TRBV6-3
CASNGGGVLNTGELFF TGTGCCAGCAACGGAGGAGGGGTCCTGAACACCGGGGAGCTGTTTTTT TRBJ2-2 NA NA TRBV9
CASSFTTGTVSEAFF TGTGCCAGCAGCTTTACGACAGGGACAGTCTCTGAAGCTTTCTTT TRBJ1-1 NA TRBD1 TRBV14
CASSLRQAATNEKLFF TGTGCCAGCAGCCTTCGACAGGCTGCAACTAATGAAAAACTGTTTTTT TRBJ1-4 NA NA TRBV7-6
CASSGTSGGTTPYNEQFF TGTGCCAGCAGCGGGACTAGCGGGGGGACCACTCCCTACAATGAGCAGTTCTTC TRBJ2-1 few TRBD2 TRBV7-9
CAGRDRIFYGYTF TGTGCCGGGAGGGACAGGATCTTTTATGGCTACACCTTC TRBJ1-2 NA TRBD1 TRBV30
CASSGTGGGPAFF TGCGCCAGCAGCGGTACAGGGGGCGGGCCTGCTTTCTTT TRBJ1-1 once TRBD1 TRBV5-1
CASSLGTFYGYTF TGTGCCAGCAGCTTAGGCACCTTCTATGGCTACACCTTC TRBJ1-2 once NA TRBV11-2
CSAGGDRGSGNTIYF TGCAGCGCAGGAGGGGACAGGGGCTCTGGAAACACCATATATTTT TRBJ1-3 NA TRBD1 TRBV29-1
CASSYSLARINEQFF TGTGCCAGCAGTTACTCGCTAGCGCGGATCAATGAGCAGTTCTTC TRBJ2-1 NA NA TRBV6-2/TRBV6-3
CASSGGQPRGNQPQHF TGTGCCAGCAGTGGAGGACAACCAAGGGGCAATCAGCCCCAGCATTTT TRBJ1-5 NA NA TRBV2
CASSQGTSGGYTGELFF TGCGCCAGCAGCCAAGGAACTAGCGGGGGGTACACCGGGGAGCTGTTTTTT TRBJ2-2 once TRBD2 TRBV4-3
CASSLSSGRMNTEAFF TGTGCCAGCAGCCTAAGCTCGGGACGGATGAACACTGAAGCTTTCTTT TRBJ1-1 NA NA TRBV7-2
CASSQDRGMGETQYF TGTGCCAGCAGCCAAGACAGGGGAATGGGAGAGACCCAGTACTTC TRBJ2-5 NA NA TRBV3-1/TRBV3-2